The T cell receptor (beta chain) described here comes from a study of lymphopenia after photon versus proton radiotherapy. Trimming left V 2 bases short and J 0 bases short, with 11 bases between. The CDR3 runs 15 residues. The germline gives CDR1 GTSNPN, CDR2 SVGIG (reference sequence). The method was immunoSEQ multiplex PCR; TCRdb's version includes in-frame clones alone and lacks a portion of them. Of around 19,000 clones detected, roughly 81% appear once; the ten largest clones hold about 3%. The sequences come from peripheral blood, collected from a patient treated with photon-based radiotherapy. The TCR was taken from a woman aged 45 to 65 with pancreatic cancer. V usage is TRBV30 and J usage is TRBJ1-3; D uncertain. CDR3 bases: TGTGCCTGGAGTCTAGGAGGGTTCTCTGGAAACACCATATATTTT. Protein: CAWSLGGFSGNTIYF.